Listed here are 24 T cell receptor beta chains from one sample, sequenced in a study of tumor-infiltrating lymphocytes in localized non-small cell lung cancer. Clones were sequenced by immunoSEQ multiplex PCR, and TCRdb holds only the in-frame ones, with some missing. The table records roughly 30,000 clones, over 75% of them present only once. Sequenced material: lung tumor tissue. These receptors originate from a human donor with non-small cell lung cancer.

This clone showed up just once. The J gene is TRBJ1-5, the V gene TRBV18; possibly TRBD1 for D (5 bases). Trimming shortened V by 6 bases and J by 3 bases, and 12 bases separated the two germline ends. CDR1 and CDR2 (germline): KGHSH, LQKENI. This CDR3 is 14 amino acids long. The CDR3, as DNA: TGTGCCAGCTCGCCGGACATAGCCAATCAGCCCCAGCATTTT. Residues: CASSPDIANQPQHF.

V is TRBV6-6 and J is TRBJ2-2; either TRBD1 or TRBD2 may fit D (5 bases each). Trimming removed 4 bases at V and 1 base at J, with 13 bases between. CDR3 size: 16 residues. In germline, CDR1 is MNHNY, CDR2 SVGAGI (reference sequence). The CDR3 reads CASSLSGTGNTGELFF. Written as DNA, the CDR3 is TGTGCCAGCAGTTTATCCGGGACGGGGAACACCGGGGAGCTGTTTTTT.

The table lists this clone with a few counts. The genes are TRBV5-6 and TRBJ1-2, with D unclear. Germline V CDR1 and CDR2: SGHDT, YYEEEE. V lost 2 bases to trimming and J lost 2 bases, with 1 base between them. The CDR3 is 11 amino acids. The CDR3 sequence: CASSLNYGYTF. The CDR3 nucleotides read TGTGCCAGCAGCTTAAACTATGGCTACACCTTC.

The V call is TRBV5-1, the J call TRBJ2-5; D is ambiguous. The V and J ends lost 0 bases and 4 bases respectively, with 7 bases between them. CDR1 and CDR2 from the germline V gene are SGHRS and YFSETQ. CDR3 size: 13 residues. The CDR3 protein is CASSLDGIETQYF. The CDR3 DNA follows: TGCGCCAGCAGCTTGGATGGGATAGAGACCCAGTACTTC. Full variable domain (missing parts from reference TRBV5-1 and TRBJ2-5): KAGVTQTPRYLIKTRGQQVTLSCSPISGHRSVSWYQQTPGQGLQFLFEYFSETQRNKGNFPGRFSGRQFSNSRSEMNVSTLELGDSALYLCASSLDGIETQYFGPGTRLLVL.

This chain uses TRBV9 with TRBJ2-7, with 7 bases matching TRBD2. Germline CDR1 is SGDLS and CDR2 is YYNGEE. The junction had 5 bases not matched to a gene; V was cut back by 0 bases and J by 2 bases. The CDR3 has 15 amino acids. This chain's CDR3 is CASSVVASGPYEQYF. As DNA, the CDR3 is TGTGCCAGCAGCGTAGTGGCTAGCGGTCCCTACGAGCAGTACTTC.

The chain recombines TRBV27 with TRBJ1-3; D is possibly TRBD1 (6 bases). The CDR3 extends over 15 amino acids. Trimming removed 8 bases from V and 4 bases from J, with 18 bases in between. Germline assignment: CDR1 MNHEY and CDR2 SMNVEV (reference sequence). The CDR3 reads CASALVGGPGNTIYF. CDR3 bases: TGTGCCAGCGCCCTGGTCGGGGGGCCAGGAAACACCATATATTTT.

V gene TRBV4-3 combines with J gene TRBJ2-2, with 9 bases matching TRBD2. Germline V lookup: CDR1 LGHNA, CDR2 YSLEER. This CDR3 spans 14 amino acids. V lost 3 bases and J lost 6; bases outside the gene matches: 2. In DNA form, the CDR3 reads TGCGCCAGCAGCCAGCGCGGGGGGGCCGGGGAGCTGTTTTTT. Protein sequence: CASSQRGGAGELFF.

The V call is TRBV7-2, the J call TRBJ1-1; 7 bases agree with TRBD1. Germline CDR1 is SGHTA and CDR2 is FQGNSA. There are 16 residues in the CDR3. Unmatched junction bases numbered 7, after V lost 3 bases and J lost 0 bases. CDR3 nucleotides: TGTGCCAGCAGCTTTTACAGGGGTCACATGAACACTGAAGCTTTCTTT. Protein sequence: CASSFYRGHMNTEAFF.

This clone has only one observation. The rearrangement joins TRBV6-1 to TRBJ1-2; tentatively, D is TRBD1 (5 bases). This CDR3 is 14 amino acids long. Trimming removed 8 bases at V and 5 bases at J, with 18 bases between. CDR1 is MNHNS and CDR2 is SASEGT in the germline V gene. CDR3 protein: CASGPIAQGYGYTF. The CDR3 bases are TGTGCCAGCGGACCGATCGCTCAGGGATATGGCTACACCTTC.

This clone was observed a few times. The V gene is TRBV5-1, the J gene TRBJ1-3; D unresolved. The CDR3 contains 17 residues. CDR1 is SGHRS, CDR2 YFSETQ, per germline. V was pared by 0 bases and J by 0 bases, with 13 bases between. The CDR3 loop reads CASSLGTAGLSGNTIYF. CDR3 nucleotide sequence: TGCGCCAGCAGCTTGGGTACAGCTGGTCTCTCTGGAAACACCATATATTTT.

J is TRBJ2-4 and V is TRBV2; possibly TRBD2 for D (6 bases). The CDR3 length is 14 residues. Deletions cut 4 bases from V and 14 bases from J, with 21 bases between. Germline V gene data show CDR1 as SNHLY and CDR2 as FYNNEI. CDR3 DNA sequence: TGTGCCAGCAGTGGAGGGAGCGGGCGGGCCGAAGAGTACTTC. Its protein product is CASSGGSGRAEEYF. Supplemented by reference TRBV2 and TRBJ2-4, the full variable domain reads EPEVTQTPSHQVTQMGQEVILRCVPISNHLYFYWYRQILGQKVEFLVSFYNNEISEKSEIFDDQFSVERPDGSNFTLKIRSTKLEDSAMYFCASSGGSGRAEEYFGAGTRLSVL.

The chain links TRBV5-1 to TRBJ2-2, with 8 nucleotides matching TRBD1. This CDR3 contains 14 residues. Per the germline V gene, CDR1 is SGHRS and CDR2 is YFSETQ. Germline trimming cut 4 bases from V and 4 bases from J; bases unmatched to any gene: 3. The CDR3: CASSRDRLTGELFF. DNA for the CDR3: TGCGCCAGCAGCCGGGACAGGCTCACCGGGGAGCTGTTTTTT.

The chain is built from TRBV6-6 and TRBJ1-4; TRBD1 is a possible D gene (5 bases). Between the trimmed V and J ends, which lost 2 bases and 6 bases, there was a span of 13 bases. The CDR3 is 15 amino acids. CDR1 is MNHNY, CDR2 SVGAGI, per germline (reference sequence). For the CDR3, the DNA is TGTGCCAGCAGTTACGGGGGACCGGGGGATGAAAAACTGTTTTTT. Protein sequence: CASSYGGPGDEKLFF.

This rearrangement joins TRBV18 to TRBJ1-1; unclear D gene. The CDR3 is 11 residues long. Germline V gives CDR1 KGHSH, CDR2 LQKENI. V was pared by 2 bases and J by 7 bases, with 5 bases between. The CDR3 nucleotides are TGTGCCAGCTCACCAGGACTTGAAGCTTTCTTT. This gives the protein CASSPGLEAFF.

This chain connects TRBV4-1 to TRBJ1-5; 8 bases are a match to TRBD1. The CDR3 is 17 amino acids. CDR1 is MGHRA, CDR2 YSYEKL, per germline. The V segment lost 2 bases and the J segment 7 bases; nucleotides outside the gene matches: 13. The CDR3 region has the DNA TGCGCCAGCAGCCAAATTGGGCAGGGGGCGCGGGGGCAGCCCCAGCATTTT. This translates into CASSQIGQGARGQPQHF.

This clone appeared a few times. V gene TRBV9 combines with J gene TRBJ2-1, with D possibly matching TRBD2 (6 bases). CDR1 and CDR2 (germline): SGDLS, YYNGEE. The V end lost 6 bases, the J end lost 0 bases, and 16 bases lay between the germline ends. This CDR3 has 16 residues. The CDR3 reads CASMPGDLSSYNEQFF. For the CDR3, the DNA is TGTGCCAGCATGCCGGGGGATCTCAGCTCCTACAATGAGCAGTTCTTC.

This chain links TRBV14 with TRBJ2-1; D unclear. The CDR3 extends over 14 amino acids. V was clipped by 4 bases and J by 8 bases, with 15 bases between them. The V gene's germline CDR1 is SGHDN and CDR2 FVKESK. The CDR3 is CASSLLSSGDEQFF. The CDR3 region has the DNA TGTGCCAGCAGCCTACTATCTTCGGGCGATGAGCAGTTCTTC.

The chain recombines TRBV25-1 with TRBJ1-6; the D gene is possibly TRBD1 (5 bases). CDR1 and CDR2 (germline): MGHDK, SYGVNS. This CDR3 has 12 amino acids. V gave up 7 bases and J gave up 7 bases, with 8 bases separating them. CDR3 loop: CASNAGNSPLHF. The CDR3 DNA reads TGTGCCAGCAATGCAGGGAATTCACCCCTCCACTTT.

The rearrangement uses TRBV5-8 and TRBJ1-5; D is possibly TRBD1 (5 bases). From germline, CDR1 is SGHTS and CDR2 YDEGEE. The ends were cut back, 0 bases at V and 6 bases at J, with 10 bases in the middle. The CDR3 runs 14 residues. CDR3 loop: CASSLGQWVQPQHF. The CDR3 DNA follows: TGTGCCAGCAGCTTGGGACAGTGGGTTCAGCCCCAGCATTTT.

The chain has TRBV18 and TRBJ1-2; 8 nucleotides align to TRBD1. This CDR3 comprises 15 residues. V was pared by 2 bases and J by 1 base, with 3 bases of the junction left unmatched. Germline assignment: CDR1 KGHSH and CDR2 LQKENI. The CDR3 nucleotides are TGTGCCAGCTCACCAACGGGACAGGTTAACTATGGCTACACCTTC. Amino acids: CASSPTGQVNYGYTF.

V and J are TRBV6-6 and TRBJ2-1; TRBD2 aligns across 16 bases. J gave up 10 bases and V 5 bases, and 8 bases lay outside the gene matches. This CDR3 has 16 amino acids. Germline assignment: CDR1 MNHNY and CDR2 SVGAGI (reference sequence). This CDR3 reads CASSRTGTSGGAEQFF. The CDR3 region has the DNA TGTGCCAGCAGTCGAACCGGGACTAGCGGGGGGGCCGAGCAGTTCTTC.

This chain links TRBV2 with TRBJ2-5, with 12 bases fitting TRBD1. CDR1 is SNHLY and CDR2 is FYNNEI in the germline V gene. This CDR3 has 16 residues. V shed 6 bases and J 5 bases; nucleotides not matched to a gene: 10. CDR3: CASSHPRDRGLETQYF. CDR3 nucleotides: TGTGCCAGCAGCCACCCCCGGGACAGGGGGCTTGAGACCCAGTACTTC.

The genes are TRBV5-1 and TRBJ1-1, with D uncertain. The CDR3 has 15 residues. Trimming cost V 0 bases and J 2 bases, with 11 bases left between them. The germline V gene has CDR1 SGHRS and CDR2 YFSETQ. CDR3 coding DNA: TGCGCCAGCAGCTTGGGGCAGCCGGGAAACACTGAAGCTTTCTTT. Amino acids: CASSLGQPGNTEAFF.

This clone occurred a few times. The genes are TRBV30 and TRBJ1-2; D is unclear. The CDR3 has 11 amino acids. Germline CDR1 reads GTSNPN; CDR2 reads SVGIG (reference sequence). The V end was cut by 6 bases, the J end by 3 bases, with 8 bases between. CDR3 in amino acids: CACGVDYGYTF. Here the CDR3 DNA reads TGTGCCTGTGGGGTTGACTATGGCTACACCTTC.